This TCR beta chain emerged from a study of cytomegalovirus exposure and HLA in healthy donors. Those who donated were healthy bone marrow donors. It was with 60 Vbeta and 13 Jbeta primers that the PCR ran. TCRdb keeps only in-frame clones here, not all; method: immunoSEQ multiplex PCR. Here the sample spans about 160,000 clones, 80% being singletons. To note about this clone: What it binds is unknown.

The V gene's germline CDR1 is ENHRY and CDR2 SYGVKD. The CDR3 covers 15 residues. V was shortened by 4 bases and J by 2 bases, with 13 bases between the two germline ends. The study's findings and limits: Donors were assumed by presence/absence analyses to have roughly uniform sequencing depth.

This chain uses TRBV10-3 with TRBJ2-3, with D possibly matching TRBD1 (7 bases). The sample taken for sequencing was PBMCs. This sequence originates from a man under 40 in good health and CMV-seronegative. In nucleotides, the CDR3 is TGTGCCATCAGTGGGGCCAGGGGGGTCACAGATACGCAGTATTTT. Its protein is CAISGARGVTDTQYF.